Following are 27 T cell receptor beta chains from one sample sequenced in a study of blood T cells in healthy people across ages. For the second PCR, which ran for about 6 to 11 cycles, a sample-barcoded 5' primer and a J-beta primer mix were used. TCRdb fed the 5' RACE reads into MiXCR, producing one record per CDR3 protein. This repertoire shows some 700,000 distinct CDR3 sequences, over 20% found once; its top ten account for 22%. Sequenced sample: blood. Receptors originate from an older man in good health.

This clonotype was seen a handful of times. The chain recombines TRBV20-1 with TRBJ2-6; D is unclear. Germline CDR1 reads DFQATT; CDR2 reads SNEGSKA (reference sequence). Trimming took off 0 bases at V and 1 base at J, with 10 bases between the two ends. This CDR3 contains 16 residues. CDR3 in amino acids: CSARDATLSGANVLTF. CDR3 nucleotide sequence: TGCAGTGCTAGAGACGCGACCTTATCTGGGGCCAACGTCCTGACTTTC.

This clonotype was seen repeatedly, ten times or more. The chain joins TRBV29-1 to TRBJ1-4; 8 nucleotides line up with TRBD1. Germline CDR1 is SQVTM and CDR2 is ANQGSEA. J gave up 3 bases and V 4 bases, and 4 bases lay outside the gene matches. The CDR3 extends over 14 amino acids. The CDR3, as DNA: TGCAGCGTTGGAACAGGGGGTGCTAATGAAAAACTGTTTTTT. Translating it yields CSVGTGGANEKLFF. Full variable domain (remainder filled in from reference TRBV29-1 and TRBJ1-4): SAVISQKPSRDICQRGTSLTIQCQVDSQVTMMFWYRQQPGQSLTLIATANQGSEATYESGFVIDKFPISRPNLTFSTLTVSNMSPEDSSIYLCSVGTGGANEKLFFGSGTQLSVL.

The chain employs TRBV12-3 or TRBV12-4 and TRBJ2-5; TRBD1 matches 12 bases. There are 13 residues in the CDR3. The ends lost 5 bases at V and 10 bases at J; junction bases unmatched: 5. CDR3 sequence reads: CASSTGTGGIQYF. In DNA, the CDR3 is TGTGCCAGCAGTACCGGGACAGGGGGCATCCAGTACTTC.

Here the CDR3 DNA reads TGTGCCATCAGTGAAGGCGGGAGCACAGATACGCAGTATTTT. Amino acids: CAISEGGSTDTQYF. This rearrangement joins TRBV10-3 to TRBJ2-3; maybe TRBD2 (5 bases). Germline CDR1 and CDR2: ENHRY and SYGVKD. V shed 3 bases and J shed 0 bases, with 7 bases lying between them. CDR3 size: 14 residues.

This clonotype occurred a few times. The chain is built from TRBV12-3 or TRBV12-4 and TRBJ2-5; TRBD1 is a possible D gene (6 bases). Trimming took off 7 bases at V and 5 bases at J, with 17 bases between the two ends. This CDR3 is 14 amino acids long. CDR3 nucleotide sequence: TGTGCCAGCACCACTTTGCCCCAGGGGGAGACCCAGTACTTC. Its translation: CASTTLPQGETQYF.

The chain is built from TRBV12-3 or TRBV12-4 and TRBJ2-5; 14 bases align to TRBD2. There are 15 residues in the CDR3. Losses at the gene ends were 6 bases for V and 4 bases for J; bases not matched to a gene: 4. CDR3 residues: CASSQGLAGAETQYF. The CDR3 DNA is TGTGCCAGCAGCCAGGGACTAGCGGGAGCAGAGACCCAGTACTTC.

The sample holds a few counts of this clonotype. The chain joins TRBV20-1 to TRBJ1-2, with TRBD1 as a possible D gene (5 bases). The CDR3 covers 14 residues. V gave up 3 bases and J gave up 2 bases, with 13 bases separating them. The V gene's germline CDR1 is DFQATT and CDR2 SNEGSKA (reference sequence). The chain's CDR3 is CSARGQGPNYGYTF. In nucleotides, the CDR3 is TGCAGTGCTAGGGGGCAGGGACCCAACTATGGCTACACCTTC.

This clonotype was observed a handful of times. The chain is built from TRBV21-1 and TRBJ2-5; TRBD2, the D gene given by the table, was not confirmed from the DNA. The last part of the DNA fits TRBJ2-7 better; the J call may be wrong. TRBV21-1 is tagged as a pseudogene. The CDR3 covers 16 residues. DNA for the CDR3: TGTGCCAGCAGCCTGAAGTCCCAGCGGGAGAAGGACGAGCAGTACGTC. It yields the protein CASSLKSQREKDEQYV.

Only a few counts were recorded for this clonotype. V is TRBV6-6 and J is TRBJ2-3; 8 bases line up with TRBD2. The junction had 8 bases not matched to a gene; V was cut back by 4 bases and J by 2 bases. The CDR3 is made up of 16 amino acids. The V gene's germline CDR1 is MNHNY and CDR2 SVGAGI (reference sequence). CDR3 region: CASSFPAGASTDTQYF. CDR3 coding DNA: TGTGCCAGCAGTTTCCCAGCGGGAGCTTCCACAGATACGCAGTATTTT.

The chain couples TRBV20-1 to TRBJ1-2, with TRBD1 matching over 9 bases. Trimming took 8 bases from V and 4 from J; bases not matched to a gene: 14. The CDR3 has 15 residues. Looked up from germline, CDR1 is DFQATT and CDR2 is SNEGSKA (reference sequence). Here the CDR3 DNA reads TGCAGTATAATCACCGGGACAGGGCCGATCTATGGCTACACCTTC. Its protein product is CSIITGTGPIYGYTF.

The V gene is TRBV12-3 or TRBV12-4, the J gene TRBJ1-5, with D unresolved. With 7 bases removed from V and 2 bases from J, the gap between germline ends came to 18 bases. The CDR3 totals 16 residues. The CDR3 region has the DNA TGTGCCAGCACCAACACCCTCCTAATGGGCAATCAGCCCCAGCATTTT. Translated, it gives CASTNTLLMGNQPQHF.

The V gene is TRBV4-3, the J gene TRBJ2-1; D is unclear. The length of the CDR3 is 14 residues. The germline V and J ends were trimmed by 2 bases and 0 bases, with 5 bases remaining between them. Germline CDR1 reads LGHNA; CDR2 reads YSLEER. CDR3 sequence: CASSQYSSYNEQFF. CDR3 nucleotide sequence: TGCGCCAGCAGCCAATACAGCTCCTACAATGAGCAGTTCTTC.

This clonotype occurred a few times. Its ends do not fully match the called genes, so a read error is possible. The V gene is TRBV10-3, the J gene TRBJ1-2, with D unclear. The CDR3 totals 13 residues. Germline CDR1 and CDR2: ENHRY and SYGVKD. CDR3 sequence reads: CAISVPEVYGYTF. The CDR3 DNA is TGTGCCATCAGTGTACCGGAGGTTTATGGTTACACCTTC.

This chain links TRBV7-2 with TRBJ1-6; D is ambiguous. This CDR3 is 11 amino acids long. Germline V gives CDR1 SGHTA, CDR2 FQGNSA. V lost 4 bases to trimming and J lost 14 bases, with 9 bases between them. CDR3 DNA: TGTGCCAGCAGCTCCCAGTTCTCCCTCCACTTT. Residues: CASSSQFSLHF.

This rearrangement joins TRBV29-1 to TRBJ2-5; 7 bases match TRBD2. This CDR3 is 12 amino acids long. Germline V gene sequence: CDR1 SQVTM, CDR2 ANQGSEA. The ends lost 7 bases at V and 7 bases at J; junction bases unmatched: 9. CDR3 loop: CSDLHQRGTQYF. The CDR3 DNA reads TGCAGCGACTTACACCAGCGGGGGACCCAGTACTTC.

In this sample, this clonotype turned up a few times. The chain is built from TRBV20-1 and TRBJ1-4; no firm D call. In germline, CDR1 is DFQATT, CDR2 SNEGSKA (reference sequence). This CDR3 is 11 amino acids long. V shed 7 bases and J shed 5 bases, with 8 bases lying between them. CDR3 bases: TGCAGTGGGGCCCAAAATGAAAAACTGTTTTTT. This encodes CSGAQNEKLFF.

As for this clonotype: Since a much larger clone is just one base distant, this may be a read error. CDR3 nucleotides: TGCGCCAGCAGCTTGGTGGGACTAGCGGGGTACAATGAGCAGTTCTTC. This gives the protein CASSLVGLAGYNEQFF. V gene TRBV5-1 combines with J gene TRBJ2-1; 13 nucleotides agree with TRBD2. The V gene end was trimmed by 0 bases and the J gene end by 4 bases; junction bases not matched to a gene: 1. The CDR3 extends over 16 amino acids. Germline-derived CDR1 and CDR2 are SGHRS and YFSETQ. Complete variable domain (other parts from reference TRBV5-1 and TRBJ2-1): KAGVTQTPRYLIKTRGQQVTLSCSPISGHRSVSWYQQTPGQGLQFLFEYFSETQRNKGNFPGRFSGRQFSNSRSEMNVSTLELGDSALYLCASSLVGLAGYNEQFFGPGTRLTVL.

This clonotype was detected only a few times. The chain has TRBV28 and TRBJ2-5; D unclear. The DNA end is more similar to TRBJ2-7, so the J call may be wrong. Germline lookup yields CDR1 MDHEN and CDR2 SYDVKM. The CDR3 sequence is 11 residues long. The CDR3 bases are TGTGCCAGCAGTTGGGGAATCGAGCAGTACTTC. This encodes CASSWGIEQYF.

This clonotype appeared many times. CDR3 amino acids: CATSRLAGGTDTQYF. In nucleotides, the CDR3 is TGTGCCACCAGTCGGTTAGCGGGGGGCACAGATACGCAGTATTTT. The gene calls are TRBV24-1 and TRBJ2-3; TRBD2 matches 9 bases. V dropped 6 bases and J dropped 1; count of bases not matched to a gene: 4. The V gene's germline CDR1 is KGHDR and CDR2 SFDVKD. The CDR3 has 15 amino acids.

Remarks on this clonotype: A junction boundary mismatches the germline segment, possibly from a read error. The chain combines TRBV7-9 with TRBJ2-5, with D possibly TRBD2 on 5 matching bases. The assigned J gene may be wrong: the sequence end matches TRBJ2-7 better. The CDR3 covers 14 residues. Per the germline V gene, CDR1 is SEHNR and CDR2 is FQNEAQ (reference sequence). Here the CDR3 DNA reads TGTGCCGGCAGCTTAAGTTCCAGGACTTACGAGCAGTACTTC. It specifies CAGSLSSRTYEQYF.

This clonotype has a handful of counts. The rearrangement links TRBV5-5 to TRBJ1-1, with D possibly TRBD1 on 6 matching bases. The V end was cut by 6 bases, the J end by 10 bases, with 22 bases between. Per germline, CDR1 SGHKS and CDR2 YYEKEE (reference sequence). The CDR3 has 14 amino acids. The CDR3 loop reads CASNRGNREYVAFF. The CDR3 coding sequence is TGTGCCAGCAACCGAGGTAACAGGGAATACGTAGCTTTCTTT. Complete variable domain (other parts from reference TRBV5-5 and TRBJ1-1): DAGVTQSPTHLIKTRGQQVTLRCSPISGHKSVSWYQQVLGQGPQFIFQYYEKEERGRGNFPDRFSARQFPNYSSELNVNALLLGDSALYLCASNRGNREYVAFFGQGTRLTVV.

V usage is TRBV28 and J usage is TRBJ2-7, with unresolved D. The CDR3 length is 14 residues. V was trimmed by 6 bases and J by 7 bases, leaving 19 bases between them. CDR1 and CDR2 from the germline V gene are MDHEN and SYDVKM. CDR3 sequence (DNA): TGTGCCAGCAGAGAAAAAGGCCAGCGTCAAGAGCAGTACGTC. Amino acids: CASREKGQRQEQYV.

This clonotype was seen only a few times. The J gene is TRBJ1-4, the V gene TRBV6-6; the match to TRBD1 covers 7 bases. This CDR3 is 15 amino acids long. Losses at the gene ends were 6 bases for V and 4 bases for J; bases not matched to a gene: 8. The V gene's germline CDR1 is MNHNY and CDR2 SVGAGI (reference sequence). This CDR3 is CASRTRTGNNEKLFF. CDR3 nucleotide sequence: TGTGCCAGCAGGACCCGGACAGGAAATAATGAAAAACTGTTTTTT.

Only a few counts were recorded for this clonotype. The genes are TRBV11-2 and TRBJ1-1; D perhaps matches TRBD1 (5 bases). The ends were cut back, 5 bases at V and 9 bases at J, with 25 bases in the middle. The CDR3 covers 16 residues. From germline, CDR1 is SGHAT and CDR2 FQNNGV. The CDR3 DNA sequence: TGTGCCAGCAGCGCTAACTTCCGGGACGGACCCTGGAAAGCTTTCTTT. Translation gives CASSANFRDGPWKAFF.

The chain recombines TRBV20-1 with TRBJ2-4, with TRBD1 matching 7 bases. The CDR3 is made up of 13 amino acids. V lost 6 bases and J lost 9; bases outside the gene matches: 11. Germline CDR1 is DFQATT and CDR2 is SNEGSKA (reference sequence). CDR3: CSALRKGASIQYF. The CDR3 DNA reads TGCAGTGCCCTGAGGAAGGGGGCTAGCATTCAGTACTTC.

The sample holds a few counts of this clonotype. The rearrangement uses TRBV7-2 and TRBJ2-1; D gene ambiguous. The end of the DNA is better explained by TRBJ2-5, so the J call may be wrong. Germline V gene lookup returns CDR1 SGHTA and CDR2 FQGNSA. The CDR3 sequence is 15 residues long. The CDR3 DNA reads as TGTGCCAGCAGCTTAGATCTCAGTATGGCACGGACCCAGTACTTC. It codes for CASSLDLSMARTQYF.

This clonotype was observed once. The V and J genes are TRBV5-6 and TRBJ2-7; 9 bases are a match to TRBD1. The CDR3 has 15 residues. The germline gives CDR1 SGHDT, CDR2 YYEEEE. V lost 0 bases to trimming and J lost 5 bases; unmatched junction nucleotides: 6. CDR3 protein: CASSLVRDRAHEQYF. The CDR3 nucleotides are TGTGCCAGCAGCTTGGTTCGGGACAGGGCCCACGAGCAGTACTTC. Full variable domain (missing parts from reference TRBV5-6 and TRBJ2-7): DAGVTQSPTHLIKTRGQQVTLRCSPKSGHDTVSWYQQALGQGPQFIFQYYEEEERQRGNFPDRFSGHQFPNYSSELNVNALLLGDSALYLCASSLVRDRAHEQYFGPGTRLTVT.